This entry is about one T cell receptor beta chain. This record belongs to a study of blood T cell repertoires in COVID-19. Sequenced by immunoSEQ multiplex PCR; TCRdb stores in-frame clones only, minus some. The sample lists around 250,000 clones, about 87% occurring once. V shed 6 bases, J shed 6 bases, and the junction held 11 bases outside the gene matches. In germline, CDR1 is LNHDA, CDR2 SQIVND (reference sequence). The CDR3 is made up of 15 amino acids. The sequenced sample consisted of PBMCs or T cells enriched from blood (not recorded which). V and J are TRBV19 and TRBJ2-3; 8 nucleotides agree with TRBD2. This clonotype originated in a woman aged 25 to 39 with acute COVID-19. The DNA for the CDR3 is TGTGCCAGTAGCAAACTAGCGGAGGCTTTGGATACGCAGTATTTT. It translates to CASSKLAEALDTQYF.